This T cell receptor (beta chain) was captured in a study of shared clonotypes between healthy human individuals. General study findings and limits: Naive subsets usually exceeded memory subsets in estimated richness.

The V end lost 4 bases, the J end lost 2 bases, and 9 bases lay between the germline ends. The CDR3 consists of 15 residues. Germline V lookup: CDR1 SEHNR, CDR2 FQNEAQ (reference sequence). Naive CD4+ cells were CD45RA-selected; the remaining cells were memory. Clones were read by immunoSEQ multiplex PCR, and TCRdb kept only the in-frame ones, dropping some. The repertoire holds over a million clones, with roughly 96% as singletons. Comment on this clone: What it recognizes is unknown.

Material for sequencing was naive CD4+ T cells sorted from blood. Specified subset: CD45RA+ positively selected. The TCR comes from a man aged 25-40 years in good health. The J gene is TRBJ2-6, the V gene TRBV7-9; no definite D call. CDR3 residues: CASSSDPTGANVLTF. The CDR3, as DNA: TGTGCCAGCAGCTCAGACCCTACTGGGGCCAACGTCCTGACTTTC.